The rows below give T cell receptor beta chains drawn from one sample of a study of blood T cell repertoires in COVID-19. This table comes from immunoSEQ multiplex PCR, and its TCRdb copy is limited to in-frame clones, with some not included. This sample has roughly 280,000 clones, with about nine tenths found just once. Sequencing input: PBMCs or T cells enriched from blood (not recorded which). These receptors were taken from a woman aged 25-40 years with acute COVID-19. Each CDR3 is given with its conserved first and last residue. D genes are given only for firm matches. Clone size is given for some rows only: seen once, a few or many times, or a class if the clone is expanded.

clone_size j_call v_call d_call cdr3_nt cdr3_aa
once TRBJ2-4 TRBV12-3/TRBV12-4 TRBD1 TGTGCCAGCAGAACGACAGGGCCGGGCATTCAGTACTTC CASRTTGPGIQYF
. TRBJ2-7 TRBV30 . TGTGCCTGGAGTGTACTAAGGGGCGGCGAGCAGTACTTC CAWSVLRGGEQYF
. TRBJ1-5 TRBV6-2/TRBV6-3 . TGTGCCAGCAGTTACCTGGGACTTCGCCAGCCCCAGCATTTT CASSYLGLRQPQHF
. TRBJ1-1 TRBV10-3 TRBD1 TGTGCCATCAGACAAGGAACAGGGGGCACTGAAGCTTTCTTT CAIRQGTGGTEAFF
few TRBJ1-5 TRBV3-1/TRBV3-2 TRBD1 TGTGCCAGCAGCCAAACCACAGGGGATATAGCGAATCAGCCCCAGCATTTT CASSQTTGDIANQPQHF
. TRBJ2-1 TRBV7-9 . TGTGCCAGCAGCTTAACGGGTAGCGAGCAGTTCTTC CASSLTGSEQFF
. TRBJ2-6 TRBV28 . TGTGCCAGCAGTGCCGCGACAGATCCCTTTGGGGCCAACGTCCTGACTTTC CASSAATDPFGANVLTF
. TRBJ1-1 TRBV4-1 . TGCGCCAGCAGCCAAGATCAGGACATTCGGCCCGAGGCTGAAGCTTTCTTT CASSQDQDIRPEAEAFF
. TRBJ2-7 TRBV3-1/TRBV3-2 . TGTGCCAGCAGCCAAGGGACAGCAGACTACGAGCAGTACTTC CASSQGTADYEQYF
. TRBJ2-5 TRBV7-9 . TGTGCCAGCAGCTTTCAGCGCTCGACCCAGTACTTC CASSFQRSTQYF
. TRBJ2-1 TRBV2 . TGTGCCAGCAGTGAGTGGACTCCAGACAATGAGCAGTTCTTC CASSEWTPDNEQFF
once TRBJ2-7 TRBV27 . TGTGCCAGCAGTTTATCGGGAATAGCGGACTACGAGCAGTACTTC CASSLSGIADYEQYF
. TRBJ2-1 TRBV27 . TGTGCCAGCAGTCGGGGTTTTCAGGTCTCTTTTCCCTATGAGCAGTTCTTC CASSRGFQVSFPYEQFF
. TRBJ1-2 TRBV28 . TGTGCCAGCAGACAGGACCAGCAGGTCGACGGCTACACCTTC CASRQDQQVDGYTF
. TRBJ2-7 TRBV7-9 . TGTGCCAGCAGCTCCCAGGGACACGCCTACGAGCAGTACTTC CASSSQGHAYEQYF
once TRBJ1-6 TRBV29-1 TRBD1 TGCAGCGTTGCGCAGGGACAGGGGGCGGATTCACCCCTCCACTTT CSVAQGQGADSPLHF
. TRBJ1-1 TRBV10-3 . TGTGCCATCAGTGAACAGGGCTCTGAAGCTTTCTTT CAISEQGSEAFF
. TRBJ1-1 TRBV29-1 . TGCAGCACCTGGGAGGAAATGAACACTGAAGCTTTCTTT CSTWEEMNTEAFF
. TRBJ2-2 TRBV24-1 . TGTGCCACCAGTGAACATACAGGGTCCACCGGGGAGCTGTTTTTT CATSEHTGSTGELFF
few TRBJ1-6 TRBV7-9 TRBD1 TGTGCCAGCAGCTTAGGTGGGACAGAAAGATCTAATTCACCCCTCCACTTT CASSLGGTERSNSPLHF
. TRBJ2-3 TRBV7-3 . TGTGCCAGCAGCCCCACCCCTAGCGACACAGATACGCAGTATTTT CASSPTPSDTDTQYF
. TRBJ2-3 TRBV6-5 TRBD1 TGTGCCAGCAGGCAGGGGGCGACTTCTCCAGATACGCAGTATTTT CASRQGATSPDTQYF
. TRBJ2-2 TRBV4-1 TRBD2 TGCGCCAGCAGCCAGACGGGACTAGCGCCGAACACCGGGGAGCTGTTTTTT CASSQTGLAPNTGELFF
. TRBJ2-7 TRBV19 TRBD2 TGTGCCAGTACCAGGACTAGCGGGGACTACGAGCAGTACTTC CASTRTSGDYEQYF
. TRBJ2-3 TRBV7-7 TRBD1 TGTGCCAGCAGCTTAGCGGGTTCGGGGACAGGGGGACGAGATACGCAGTATTTT CASSLAGSGTGGRDTQYF
. TRBJ1-1 TRBV19 . TGTGCCAGTAGTTTAGGACAAAACACTGAAGCTTTCTTT CASSLGQNTEAFF
. TRBJ1-3 TRBV7-9 . TGTGCCAGCAGCCCTACAGGGAATTCTGGAAACACCATATATTTT CASSPTGNSGNTIYF
. TRBJ2-3 TRBV5-5 . TGTGCCAGCAGCAGAAGCGGGATCAGGGGAACAAACACAGATACGCAGTATTTT CASSRSGIRGTNTDTQYF
. TRBJ2-1 TRBV5-6 TRBD2 TGTGCCAGCAGCTTACCTAGCGGGAGGGGGAGCTCCTACAATGAGCAGTTCTTC CASSLPSGRGSSYNEQFF
. TRBJ1-1 TRBV10-3 TRBD1 TGTGCCATCAGTGAAGGGACAGGGGCTGAAGCTTTCTTT CAISEGTGAEAFF
. TRBJ2-2 TRBV3-1/TRBV3-2 TRBD2 TGTGCCAGCAGCCAAGGGCTAGCGGGAGGAGTGGAGCTGTTTTTT CASSQGLAGGVELFF
. TRBJ2-1 TRBV27 TRBD2 TGTGCCAGCAGTTTCAGCGGGAACCCCAGCTCCTACAATGAGCAGTTCTTC CASSFSGNPSSYNEQFF
. TRBJ2-1 TRBV28 . TGTGCCAGCAGCCTTAGCTACACGGTGATGAATGAGCAGTTCTTC CASSLSYTVMNEQFF
. TRBJ2-3 TRBV15 TRBD2 TGTGCCACCAGCAGAGTTAAGCGGGAGGGCGGGTCAGATACGCAGTATTTT CATSRVKREGGSDTQYF
. TRBJ2-4 TRBV7-9 . TGTGCCAGCAGCTCACCCGGGGGAGCCAAAAACATTCAGTACTTC CASSSPGGAKNIQYF
. TRBJ2-7 TRBV30 TRBD2 TGTGCCTGGGGACTAGCGCGCGAGCAGTACTTC CAWGLAREQYF
. TRBJ1-1 TRBV5-8 . TGTGCCAGCAGCTTGGGGGGGGTGGCTGAAGCTTTCTTT CASSLGGVAEAFF
. TRBJ2-3 TRBV5-1 . TGCGCCAGCAGCTTAAACCTAGCCCCGAGCACAGATACGCAGTATTTT CASSLNLAPSTDTQYF
. TRBJ2-2 TRBV19 TRBD1 TGTGCCAGTAGTATGGTTGACAGGGGGTGGGACACCGGGGAGCTGTTTTTT CASSMVDRGWDTGELFF
. TRBJ2-2 TRBV6-6 TRBD2 TGTGCCAGCAAGGGACTAGATAACACCGGGGAGCTGTTTTTT CASKGLDNTGELFF